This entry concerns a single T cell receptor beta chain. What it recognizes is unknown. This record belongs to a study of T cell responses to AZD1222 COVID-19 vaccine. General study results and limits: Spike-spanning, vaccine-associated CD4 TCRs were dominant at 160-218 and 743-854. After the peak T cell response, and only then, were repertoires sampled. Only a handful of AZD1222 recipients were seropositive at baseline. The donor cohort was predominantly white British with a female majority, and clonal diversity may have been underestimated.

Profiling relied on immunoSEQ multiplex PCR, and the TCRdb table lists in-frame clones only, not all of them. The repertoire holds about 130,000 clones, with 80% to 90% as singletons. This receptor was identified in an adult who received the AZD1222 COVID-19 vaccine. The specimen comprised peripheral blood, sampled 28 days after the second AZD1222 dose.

CDR3 protein: CASSLPGQGRYTF. The CDR3 coding sequence is TGTGCCAGCAGCCTCCCGGGACAGGGACGCTACACCTTC. The chain recombines TRBV3-1 (or the pseudogene TRBV3-2) with TRBJ1-2; 9 bases match TRBD1. Germline V gene lookup returns CDR1 LGHDT and CDR2 YNNKEL (reference sequence). V lost 4 bases, J lost 9 bases, and 6 bases stayed unmatched. There are 13 residues in the CDR3.